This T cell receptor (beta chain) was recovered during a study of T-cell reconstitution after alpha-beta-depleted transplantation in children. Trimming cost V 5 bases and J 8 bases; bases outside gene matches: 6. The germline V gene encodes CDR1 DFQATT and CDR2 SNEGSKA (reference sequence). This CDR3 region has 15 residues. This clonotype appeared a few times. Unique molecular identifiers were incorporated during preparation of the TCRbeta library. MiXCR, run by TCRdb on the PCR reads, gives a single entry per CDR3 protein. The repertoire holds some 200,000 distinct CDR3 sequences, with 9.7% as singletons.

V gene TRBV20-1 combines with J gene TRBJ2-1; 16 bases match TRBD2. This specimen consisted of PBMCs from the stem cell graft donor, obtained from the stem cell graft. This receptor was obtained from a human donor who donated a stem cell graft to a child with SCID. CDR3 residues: CSARGTSGGGHEQFF. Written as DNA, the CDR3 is TGCAGTGCTCGAGGGACTAGCGGGGGGGGCCATGAGCAGTTCTTC.